What follows are 15 T cell receptor beta chains derived from one specimen sequenced in a study of T-cell reconstitution after alpha-beta-depleted transplantation in children. As it was prepared, the TCRbeta library received unique molecular identifiers. TCRdb re-analysed the PCR reads in MiXCR, keeping a single row per CDR3 protein. The repertoire holds about 16,000 distinct CDR3 sequences, with about 7.7% as singletons. This sample comprised PBMCs, mostly from graft donor cells, obtained 60 days after TCRalphabeta/CD19-depleted stem cell transplant. All receptors derive from a boy younger than two who had a stem cell transplant for Wiskott-Aldrich syndrome, so the T cells may come from the graft donor.

This clonotype was observed a few times. This chain links TRBV10-3 with TRBJ2-2; maybe TRBD1 (6 bases). The ends were cut back, 4 bases at V and 5 bases at J, with 14 bases in the middle. Germline assignment: CDR1 ENHRY and CDR2 SYGVKD. CDR3 length: 15 residues. The DNA for the CDR3 is TGTGCCATCAGTGGGGTACAGGGCAGGACCGGGGAGCTGTTTTTT. This gives the protein CAISGVQGRTGELFF.

This clonotype was observed many times. The chain recombines TRBV29-1 with TRBJ1-3, with TRBD1 as a possible D gene (6 bases). Trimming removed 5 bases from V and 3 bases from J, with 14 bases in between. This CDR3 spans 14 amino acids. The germline V gene encodes CDR1 SQVTM and CDR2 ANQGSEA. Here the CDR3 DNA reads TGCAGCGTTTCCGACGGGGGCGGTGGAAACACCATATATTTT. Amino acid sequence: CSVSDGGGGNTIYF.

This clonotype was detected ten times or more. The genes are TRBV20-1 and TRBJ2-1, with TRBD1 identical over 9 bases. Unmatched junction bases numbered 6, after V lost 5 bases and J lost 4 bases. This CDR3 comprises 14 residues. Per the germline V gene, CDR1 is DFQATT and CDR2 is SNEGSKA (reference sequence). The CDR3 bases are TGCAGTGCTCTTGAGACAGGGGGATACAATGAGCAGTTCTTC. This gives the protein CSALETGGYNEQFF.

This clonotype was counted many times. V is TRBV5-1 and J is TRBJ2-5; D is perhaps TRBD2 (6 bases). The CDR3 is 13 residues long. Trimming took 8 bases from V and 5 from J, leaving 16 bases between them. CDR1 and CDR2 (germline): SGHRS, YFSETQ. CDR3 amino acids: CASAAGPQETQYF. The CDR3 nucleotides read TGCGCCAGTGCGGCGGGACCCCAGGAGACCCAGTACTTC.

This clonotype has a count of ten or more. CDR3 residues: CASSSGRDYTPQHF. Here the CDR3 DNA reads TGTGCCAGCAGTTCCGGACGGGACTATACGCCCCAGCATTTT. The V and J genes are TRBV28 and TRBJ1-5, with D possibly TRBD1 on 5 matching bases. The CDR3 loop spans 14 amino acids. V shed 4 bases and J shed 9 bases, with 16 bases lying between them. The germline gives CDR1 MDHEN, CDR2 SYDVKM.

This clonotype was counted at least ten times. The chain combines TRBV29-1 with TRBJ2-7; TRBD2 matches at 7 bases. The V and J ends lost 3 bases and 2 bases, in that order; junction bases with no gene match: 10. The CDR3 runs 15 residues. Germline V gene data show CDR1 as SQVTM and CDR2 as ANQGSEA. The CDR3 DNA reads TGCAGCGTTGACAGCGGAGGACTAGGACCCTACGAGCAGTACTTC. Translated, it gives CSVDSGGLGPYEQYF.

This sequence joins TRBV3-1 and TRBJ1-1, with 8 positions matching TRBD1. CDR3 length: 12 residues. The V gene's germline CDR1 is LGHDT and CDR2 YNNKEL (reference sequence). V lost 3 bases, J lost 10 bases, and 4 bases stayed unmatched. As DNA, the CDR3 is TGTGCCAGCAGCCACACAGGGGGATTAGCTTTCTTT. Its translation is CASSHTGGLAFF.

The table lists this clonotype with many counts. V usage is TRBV11-2 and J usage is TRBJ1-1; possible D gene TRBD1, 6 bases. The CDR3 runs 16 residues. The germline gives CDR1 SGHAT, CDR2 FQNNGV. V lost 3 bases and J 0 bases, leaving 14 bases between the germline ends. The CDR3: CASSFPNRELNTEAFF. The CDR3 DNA is TGTGCCAGCAGCTTCCCCAACAGGGAATTGAACACTGAAGCTTTCTTT. The entire variable domain, with the rest obtained from reference TRBV11-2 and TRBJ1-1, is as follows: EAGVAQSPRYKIIEKRQSVAFWCNPISGHATLYWYQQILGQGPKLLIQFQNNGVVDDSQLPKDRFSAERLKGVDSTLKIQPAKLEDSAVYLCASSFPNRELNTEAFFGQGTRLTVV.

This clonotype was seen many times. J is TRBJ1-4 and V is TRBV7-9; 8 nucleotides agree with TRBD1. The CDR3 covers 15 residues. Trimming removed 5 bases from V and 10 bases from J; junction bases left unmatched: 12. The V gene's germline CDR1 is SEHNR and CDR2 FQNEAQ (reference sequence). The CDR3 here is CASSRNQGALGKLFF. The CDR3 coding sequence is TGTGCCAGCAGCCGAAACCAGGGGGCGCTCGGAAAACTGTTTTTT.

This clonotype has ten or more counts. The rearrangement uses TRBV6-1 and TRBJ2-7, with a possible D match to TRBD1 (5 bases). Germline V gene sequence: CDR1 MNHNS, CDR2 SASEGT. V lost 1 base and J 0 bases, leaving 7 bases between the germline ends. The CDR3 is 14 residues long. The CDR3 nucleotides read TGTGCCAGCAGTGAAGACAGGAGCTCCTACGAGCAGTACTTC. Translating gives CASSEDRSSYEQYF.

This clonotype was seen ten or more times. The chain has TRBV29-1 and TRBJ2-7; D might be TRBD2 (7 bases). CDR3 length equals 16 residues. CDR1 is SQVTM, CDR2 ANQGSEA, per germline. Trimming shortened V by 6 bases and J by 7 bases, and 28 bases separated the two germline ends. The CDR3 here is CSVLKGGPGRAREQYF. CDR3 DNA: TGCAGCGTCTTGAAGGGGGGGCCTGGAAGGGCCCGGGAGCAGTACTTC.

Many counts were recorded for this clonotype. The rearrangement links TRBV6-5 to TRBJ1-2; TRBD1 matches at 7 bases. The CDR3 contains 14 residues. CDR1 is MNHEY, CDR2 SVGAGI, per germline. Trimming removed 6 bases from V and 2 bases from J; junction bases left unmatched: 6. CDR3 nucleotides: TGTGCCAGCAGAGGGGACAGAAGAAACTATGGCTACACCTTC. It is translated as CASRGDRRNYGYTF.

This clonotype was recorded many times. The gene calls are TRBV5-1 and TRBJ1-2; the D is unclear. Trimming left V 4 bases short and J 8 bases short, with 12 bases between. The CDR3 contains 12 residues. CDR1 and CDR2 (germline): SGHRS, YFSETQ. This chain's CDR3 is CASSKSLDGYTF. For the CDR3, the DNA is TGCGCCAGCAGCAAGTCCTTAGACGGCTACACCTTC.

The sample holds many counts of this clonotype. The chain combines TRBV11-2 with TRBJ2-3; D might be TRBD2 (6 bases). Germline CDR1 and CDR2: SGHAT and FQNNGV. Trimming pared 1 base from V and 2 bases from J, leaving 13 bases between. This CDR3 region has 16 residues. The DNA of the CDR3 is TGTGCCAGCAGCTTAGGGAGGGGAGGCTACACAGATACGCAGTATTTT. Translated: CASSLGRGGYTDTQYF.

This clonotype was recorded at least ten times. CDR3 bases: TGTGCCAGCACGACTAGGGGGATGAACACTGAAGCTTTCTTT. It translates to CASTTRGMNTEAFF. The chain couples TRBV12-3 or TRBV12-4 to TRBJ1-1; TRBD1 is a possible D gene (6 bases). This CDR3 is 14 amino acids long. Between the trimmed V and J ends, which lost 7 bases and 0 bases, there was a span of 12 bases.